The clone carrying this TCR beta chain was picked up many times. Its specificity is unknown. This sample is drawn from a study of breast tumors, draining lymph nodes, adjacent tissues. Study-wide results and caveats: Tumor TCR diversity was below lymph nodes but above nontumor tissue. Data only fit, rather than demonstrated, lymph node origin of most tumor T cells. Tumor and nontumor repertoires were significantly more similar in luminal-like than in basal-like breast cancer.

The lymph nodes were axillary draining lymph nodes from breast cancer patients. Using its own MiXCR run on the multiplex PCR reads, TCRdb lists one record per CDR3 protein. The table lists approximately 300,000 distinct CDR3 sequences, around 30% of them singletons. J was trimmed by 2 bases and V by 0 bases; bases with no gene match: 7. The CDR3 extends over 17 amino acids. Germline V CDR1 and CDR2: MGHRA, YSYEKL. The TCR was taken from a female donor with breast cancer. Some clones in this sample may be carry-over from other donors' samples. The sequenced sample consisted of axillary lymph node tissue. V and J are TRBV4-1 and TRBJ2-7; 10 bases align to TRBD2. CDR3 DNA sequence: TGCGCCAGCAGCCAAGATAGGGGACTAGCGTCAACCTACGAGCAGTACTTC. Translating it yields CASSQDRGLASTYEQYF.